This record covers a single TCR beta chain. Its antigen remains unidentified. This record comes from a study of post-analysis software for immune sequencing data. Study findings and constraints: Samples from a shared batch, those prepared together, strongly co-clustered by F measure. Patients showed TRBV5-6, TRBV5-1 and TRBV20-1 among about five TRBV segments more frequent than in controls.

The CDR3 has 14 amino acids. Per the germline V gene, CDR1 is MNHNY and CDR2 is SVGAGI (reference sequence). The V end was cut by 6 bases, the J end by 2 bases, with 11 bases between. Presence of unique molecular identifiers characterized the TCR beta cDNA libraries. TCRdb re-derived calls from the PCR reads in MiXCR, one entry per CDR3 protein. Altogether 700,000 to 900,000 distinct CDR3 sequences are present, roughly 50% being singletons, with the ten largest covering approximately 5%. Material for sequencing was blood. The rearrangement uses TRBV6-6 and TRBJ1-5; a possible D gene is TRBD1 (6 bases). This clonotype was sampled from a girl between 10 and 17 years old with multiple sclerosis. The CDR3 spells CASREQGGNQPQHF. The CDR3 nucleotides are TGTGCCAGCAGGGAACAGGGAGGCAATCAGCCCCAGCATTTT.